This entry concerns a single TCR beta chain. This sample was included in a study of OX40 agonist ivuxolimab in advanced cancers. Study information: Dose-escalation subjects each had hepatocellular carcinoma, melanoma, renal cell or head and neck cancer.

Generated by immunoSEQ multiplex PCR, the TCRdb table keeps only in-frame clones and is missing some. The sample lists more than 55,000 clones; about nine tenths were seen once. The CDR3 contains 16 residues. Germline V lookup: CDR1 WSHSY, CDR2 SAAADI. Trimming took 2 bases from V and 5 from J; bases not matched to a gene: 7. The chain is built from TRBV10-2 and TRBJ2-7, with TRBD1 matching 12 bases. Sequencing used CD4+ or CD8+ T cells sorted from blood, obtained in a trial of the OX40 agonist ivuxolimab. The sequence derives from an adult with an advanced solid tumor such as melanoma, head and neck, liver or kidney cancer. This chain's CDR3 is CASSEVGTGGADEQYF. CDR3 nucleotide sequence: TGCGCCAGCAGTGAGGTCGGGACAGGGGGCGCGGACGAGCAGTACTTC.